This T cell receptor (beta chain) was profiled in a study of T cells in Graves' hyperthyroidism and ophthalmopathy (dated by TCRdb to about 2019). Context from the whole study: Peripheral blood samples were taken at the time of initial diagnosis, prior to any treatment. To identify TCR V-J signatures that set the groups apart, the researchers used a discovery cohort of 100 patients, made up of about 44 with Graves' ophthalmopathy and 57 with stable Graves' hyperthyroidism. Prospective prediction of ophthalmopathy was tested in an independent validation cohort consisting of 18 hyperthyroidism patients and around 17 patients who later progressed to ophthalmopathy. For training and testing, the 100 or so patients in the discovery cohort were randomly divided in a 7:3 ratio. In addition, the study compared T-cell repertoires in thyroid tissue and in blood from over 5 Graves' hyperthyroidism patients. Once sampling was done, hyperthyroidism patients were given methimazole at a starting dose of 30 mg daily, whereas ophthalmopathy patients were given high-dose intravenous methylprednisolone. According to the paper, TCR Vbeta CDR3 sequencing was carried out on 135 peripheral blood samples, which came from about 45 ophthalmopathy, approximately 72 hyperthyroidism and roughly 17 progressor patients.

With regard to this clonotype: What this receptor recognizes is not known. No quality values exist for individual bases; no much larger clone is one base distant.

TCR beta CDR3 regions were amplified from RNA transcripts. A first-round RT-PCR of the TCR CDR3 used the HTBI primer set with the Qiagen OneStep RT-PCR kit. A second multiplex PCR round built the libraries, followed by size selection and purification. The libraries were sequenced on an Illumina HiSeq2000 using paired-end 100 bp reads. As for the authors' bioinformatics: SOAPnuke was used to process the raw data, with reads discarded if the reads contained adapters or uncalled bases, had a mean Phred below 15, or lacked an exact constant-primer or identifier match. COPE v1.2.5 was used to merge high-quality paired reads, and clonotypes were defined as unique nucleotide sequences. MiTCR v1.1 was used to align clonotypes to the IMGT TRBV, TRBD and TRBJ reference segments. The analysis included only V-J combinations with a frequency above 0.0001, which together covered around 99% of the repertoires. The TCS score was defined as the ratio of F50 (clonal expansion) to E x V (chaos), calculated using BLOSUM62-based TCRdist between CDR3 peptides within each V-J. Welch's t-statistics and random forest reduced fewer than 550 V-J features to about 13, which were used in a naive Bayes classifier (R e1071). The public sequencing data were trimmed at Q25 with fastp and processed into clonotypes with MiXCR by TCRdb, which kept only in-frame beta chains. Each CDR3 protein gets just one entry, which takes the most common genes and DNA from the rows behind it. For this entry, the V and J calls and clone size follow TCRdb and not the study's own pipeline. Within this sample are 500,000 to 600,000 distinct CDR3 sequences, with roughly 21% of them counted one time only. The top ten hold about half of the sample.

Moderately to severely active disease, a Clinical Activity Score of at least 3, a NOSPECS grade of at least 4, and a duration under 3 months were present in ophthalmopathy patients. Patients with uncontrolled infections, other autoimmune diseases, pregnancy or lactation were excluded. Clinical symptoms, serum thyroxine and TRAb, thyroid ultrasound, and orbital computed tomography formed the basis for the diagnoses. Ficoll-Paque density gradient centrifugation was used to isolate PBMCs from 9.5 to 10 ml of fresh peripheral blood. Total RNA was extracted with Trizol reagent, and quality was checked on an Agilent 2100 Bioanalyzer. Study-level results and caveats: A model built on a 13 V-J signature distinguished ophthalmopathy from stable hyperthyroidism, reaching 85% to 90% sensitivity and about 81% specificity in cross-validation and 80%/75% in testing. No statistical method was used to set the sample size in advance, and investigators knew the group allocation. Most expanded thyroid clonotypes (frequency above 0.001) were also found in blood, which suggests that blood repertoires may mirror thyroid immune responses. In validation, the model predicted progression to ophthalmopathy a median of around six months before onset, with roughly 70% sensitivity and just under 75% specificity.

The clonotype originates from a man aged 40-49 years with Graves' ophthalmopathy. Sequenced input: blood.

The DNA reads TGTGCCAGCAGCTCCGGGCCCAGGTGGAATGAGCAGTTCTTC. This translates into CASSSGPRWNEQFF. The receptor chain draws on TRBV7-3 and TRBJ2-1, with the D segment identity uncertain. In the germline V gene, CDR1 corresponds to SGHTA and CDR2 to FQGTGA. Cut back by 4 bases and 7 bases, the V and J ends lie 14 bases apart. Taken from cysteine to phenylalanine, the CDR3 has 14 residues. Left in the record is the CDR3 DNA by itself, 42 bases read in frame from the first base. This CDR3, with the reference TRBV7-3 and TRBJ2-1 proteins standing in past its ends, gives the full variable domain GAGVSQTPSNKVTEKGKYVELRCDPISGHTALYWYRQSLGQGPEFLIYFQGTGAADDSGLPNDRFFAVRPEGSVSTLKIQRTERGDSAVYLCASSSGPRWNEQFFGPGTRLTVL.